The clone carrying this T cell receptor beta chain turned up a few times. Its antigen is undetermined. The data were obtained in a study of T cells in Graves' hyperthyroidism and ophthalmopathy. Study-wide results and limits: Among thyroid clonotypes expanded above 0.001, most also appeared in blood.

Patients showing uncontrolled infection, other autoimmune disease, pregnancy or lactation were ineligible. The CDR3 is made up of 13 amino acids. The ends were cut back, 2 bases at V and 2 bases at J, with 10 bases in the middle. The V gene's germline CDR1 is DFQATT and CDR2 SNEGSKA (reference sequence). Amplified TCR beta CDR3 regions derived from RNA transcripts. With the HTBI primer set, the TCR CDR3 went through a first round of RT-PCR. MiXCR, applied by TCRdb to the multiplex PCR reads, yields one record per CDR3 protein. The sample has hundreds of thousands of distinct CDR3 sequences; approximately 25% are singletons.

The TCR comes from a woman between 25 and 40 years old with Graves' ophthalmopathy. The chain couples TRBV20-1 to TRBJ2-7; TRBD2 might be the D (6 bases). Source material: blood. The CDR3 sequence: CSARFGGTYEQYF. The CDR3 nucleotides are TGCAGTGCTAGATTCGGGGGAACCTACGAGCAGTACTTC.